Shown below are 18 T cell receptor beta chains from a single sample sequenced in a study of naive and memory T cell subsets listed by TCRdb under 2017. Their recognized antigens are unknown. Beyond this particular receptor, the publication reports: Naive repertoires, especially CD8, contained a few larger clonotypes, possibly memory cells re-expressing CD45RA.

The library relied on UMI-ligation and nested PCR. Data came from an Illumina MiSeq. The beta constant-region primer was an equimolar mix of two oligonucleotides covering both TRBC1 and TRBC2. The ligated cDNA went through four rounds of PCR with nested alpha and beta constant-region primers together with the SP2 primer. TCRdb passed the public sequencing reads through fastp at Q25 and MiXCR, retaining productive beta sequences. Rows matching on CDR3 protein sequence are summarized as one entry with the most common DNA and genes. The sample table lists roughly 140,000 distinct CDR3 sequences, approximately 20% of them with a count of one. The ten largest clones add up to 0.55% to 0.75% of the sample. Input material: naive CD8+ T cells from blood. The cell subset or site label, read with the paper, signifies: naive T cells, CD45RA high CD27+. Receptors originate from a human donor in good health.

V usage is TRBV29-1 and J usage is TRBJ2-7, with D unresolved. Germline V gene sequence: CDR1 SQVTM, CDR2 ANQGSEA. Trimming removed 1 base from V and 1 base from J, with 8 bases in between. The CDR3 consists of 13 residues. The chain's CDR3 is CSVEAPSSYEQYF. The CDR3 DNA sequence: TGCAGCGTTGAAGCCCCCAGTTCCTACGAGCAGTACTTC.

The chain links TRBV24-1 to TRBJ2-1, with TRBD1 as a possible D gene (5 bases). V lost 5 bases to trimming and J lost 4 bases, with 11 bases between them. In germline, CDR1 is KGHDR, CDR2 SFDVKD. CDR3 length: 14 residues. This chain's CDR3 is CATSARGSYNEQFF. For the CDR3, the DNA is TGTGCCACCAGTGCTAGGGGTTCATACAATGAGCAGTTCTTC.

This chain links TRBV28 with TRBJ2-3, with a possible D match to TRBD1 (6 bases). V dropped 5 bases and J dropped 0 bases, with 9 bases sitting between them. Germline CDR1 is MDHEN and CDR2 is SYDVKM. The CDR3 length is 14 residues. CDR3: CASSRTASTDTQYF. DNA of the CDR3: TGTGCCAGCAGTCGGACAGCTAGCACAGATACGCAGTATTTT.

This sequence joins TRBV5-1 and TRBJ2-1; TRBD2 matches at 13 bases. V lost 0 bases, J lost 4 bases, and 4 bases stayed unmatched. CDR3 length: 17 amino acids. The germline V gene encodes CDR1 SGHRS and CDR2 YFSETQ. This CDR3 is CASSLAGTSGVYNEQFF. In nucleotides, the CDR3 is TGCGCCAGCAGCTTGGCCGGGACTAGCGGGGTTTACAATGAGCAGTTCTTC.

The chain combines TRBV6-6 with TRBJ2-7, with no clear D. The germline gives CDR1 MNHNY, CDR2 SVGAGI (reference sequence). Between the trimmed V and J ends, which lost 6 bases and 3 bases, there was a span of 15 bases. This CDR3 region has 14 residues. The DNA of the CDR3 is TGTGCCAGCAGCCTCTCCATTTCCGACTACGAGCAGTACTTC. Amino acid sequence: CASSLSISDYEQYF.

The chain joins TRBV10-3 to TRBJ2-4; a weak D match, TRBD2 (6 bases). CDR3 length: 16 residues. Germline loops: CDR1 ENHRY, CDR2 SYGVKD. Trimming cost V 0 bases and J 5 bases, with 14 bases left between them. The CDR3 region is CAISESGREYQNIQYF. DNA of the CDR3: TGTGCCATCAGTGAGTCGGGTCGGGAGTATCAAAACATTCAGTACTTC.

V usage is TRBV6-5 and J usage is TRBJ1-2; D is undetermined. The V gene lost 0 bases and the J gene lost 2 bases, with 13 bases spanning the gap. This CDR3 is built from 16 residues. Germline V gene sequence: CDR1 MNHEY, CDR2 SVGAGI. In DNA, the CDR3 is TGTGCCAGCAGTTACTCGAGGACGGGAGGAAACTATGGCTACACCTTC. Translated, it gives CASSYSRTGGNYGYTF.

The chain couples TRBV3-1 to TRBJ2-3; D unresolved. The length of the CDR3 is 13 residues. Germline CDR1 reads LGHDT; CDR2 reads YNNKEL (reference sequence). Trimming removed 0 bases at V and 4 bases at J, with 5 bases between. The CDR3 bases are TGTGCCAGCAGCCAAGAGGCGGCAGATACGCAGTATTTT. It yields the protein CASSQEAADTQYF.

This clonotype has only a few counts. This chain joins TRBV28 and TRBJ1-1; D gene uncertain. Trimming shortened V by 2 bases and J by 5 bases, and 12 bases separated the two germline ends. This CDR3 contains 14 residues. CDR1 and CDR2 from the germline V gene are MDHEN and SYDVKM. The CDR3 DNA is TGTGCCAGCAGTTTAAGTCTTGAGGGTACTGAAGCTTTCTTT. This translates into CASSLSLEGTEAFF.

The chain has TRBV4-3 and TRBJ2-3, with 8 bases identical to TRBD2. CDR1 is LGHNA, CDR2 YSLEER, per germline. V lost 0 bases, J lost 2 bases, and 4 bases stayed unmatched. This CDR3 has 16 amino acids. CDR3 sequence (DNA): TGCGCCAGCAGCCAAGAGTCAGCGGGAGTCACAGATACGCAGTATTTT. Translated, it gives CASSQESAGVTDTQYF.

This clonotype was seen only a few times. V and J are TRBV15 and TRBJ2-7; D remains unclear. Germline V lookup: CDR1 LNHNV, CDR2 YYDKDF (reference sequence). V was pared by 0 bases and J by 6 bases, with 9 bases between. There are 13 residues in the CDR3. The CDR3 loop is CATSRDGPSEQYF. Here the CDR3 DNA reads TGTGCCACCAGCAGAGATGGACCGAGCGAGCAGTACTTC. The full variable domain, completed using reference TRBV15 and TRBJ2-7, is DAMVIQNPRYQVTQFGKPVTLSCSQTLNHNVMYWYQQKSSQAPKLLFHYYDKDFNNEADTPDNFQSRRPNTSFCFLDIRSPGLGDTAMYLCATSRDGPSEQYFGPGTRLTVT.

The rearrangement joins TRBV9 to TRBJ2-1; maybe TRBD2 (5 bases). Germline V gives CDR1 SGDLS, CDR2 YYNGEE. This CDR3 is 15 amino acids long. V was shortened by 5 bases and J by 3 bases, with 15 bases between the two germline ends. In DNA form, the CDR3 reads TGTGCCAGCAGTGATGTTAGCGATGACTACAATGAGCAGTTCTTC. It translates to CASSDVSDDYNEQFF.

This clonotype occurred a few times. The chain couples TRBV12-3 or TRBV12-4 to TRBJ2-1; weak D call: TRBD1 (7 bases). The CDR3 contains 12 residues. The V end lost 6 bases, the J end lost 7 bases, and 10 bases lay between the germline ends. The DNA of the CDR3 is TGTGCCAGCAGGCCAGGGGGGAATGAGCAGTTCTTC. Translated, it gives CASRPGGNEQFF.

The rearrangement joins TRBV5-1 to TRBJ2-1; no definite D call. Trimming cost V 4 bases and J 3 bases, with 17 bases left between them. This CDR3 spans 16 amino acids. Germline CDR1 reads SGHRS; CDR2 reads YFSETQ. The CDR3 region is CASSGKGVVNYNEQFF. In DNA, the CDR3 is TGCGCCAGCAGCGGAAAAGGAGTAGTGAACTACAATGAGCAGTTCTTC.

This clonotype was detected a few times. The CDR3 loop reads CASSLGDSLLYGYTF. In nucleotides, the CDR3 is TGTGCCAGCAGCTTAGGGGACAGTCTCCTCTATGGCTACACCTTC. The chain employs TRBV7-9 and TRBJ1-2, with 7 nucleotides matching TRBD1. CDR1 is SEHNR, CDR2 FQNEAQ, per germline (reference sequence). The CDR3 totals 15 residues. V lost 1 base, J lost 4 bases, and 6 bases stayed unmatched.

This clonotype was found many times. The rearrangement uses TRBV28 and TRBJ2-2; no reliable D call. V lost 8 bases and J lost 0, with 13 bases in between. The CDR3 contains 15 residues. Germline CDR1 is MDHEN and CDR2 is SYDVKM. CDR3 in amino acids: CASSLEVSNTGELFF. The CDR3 nucleotides read TGTGCCAGCTCGTTAGAGGTTTCGAACACCGGGGAGCTGTTTTTT. The full variable domain, its missing parts supplied by reference TRBV28 and TRBJ2-2, is DVKVTQSSRYLVKRTGEKVFLECVQDMDHENMFWYRQDPGLGLRLIYFSYDVKMKEKGDIPEGYSVSREKKERFSLILESASTNQTSMYLCASSLEVSNTGELFFGEGSRLTVL.

The J gene is TRBJ1-5, the V gene TRBV7-9; 10 bases are a match to TRBD1. The germline V gene has CDR1 SEHNR and CDR2 FQNEAQ (reference sequence). This CDR3 contains 15 residues. J was trimmed by 7 bases and V by 1 base; bases with no gene match: 4. The CDR3 sequence: CASSLGGTGEQPQHF. In DNA form, the CDR3 reads TGTGCCAGCAGCTTAGGGGGGACAGGGGAACAGCCCCAGCATTTT.

This clonotype was seen a handful of times. The chain links TRBV27 to TRBJ1-5; the D is unclear. V lost 7 bases and J 0 bases, leaving 7 bases between the germline ends. The germline V gene encodes CDR1 MNHEY and CDR2 SMNVEV (reference sequence). CDR3 length: 13 amino acids. This CDR3 is CASKLGSNQPQHF. CDR3 sequence (DNA): TGTGCCAGCAAATTGGGTAGCAATCAGCCCCAGCATTTT.